This T cell receptor beta chain was identified in a study of cytomegalovirus exposure and HLA in healthy donors. Study-wide results and limits: In an earlier analysis, about 87% or about 30%: the productive usage of most TCR beta V segments. Researchers counted some 150 TCR beta chains as cytomegalovirus-associated. A missense DCLRE1C variant was associated with V- and J-gene trimming of TCR beta chains in a later analysis, and an independent cohort replicated the association. Both high specificity and high sensitivity reportedly marked the classifier's diagnosis of cytomegalovirus status.

Germline CDR1 and CDR2: MDHEN and SYDVKM. This CDR3 region has 15 residues. V shed 3 bases and J shed 8 bases, with 16 bases lying between them. With 60 Vbeta and 13 Jbeta primers, the PCR was carried out. Method: immunoSEQ multiplex PCR; TCRdb's copy keeps in-frame clones and lacks some. The sample has some 110,000 clones; around 65% are singletons. With regard to this clone: Its cognate antigen is unknown.

The V and J genes are TRBV28 and TRBJ1-4; D is perhaps TRBD1 (6 bases). The TCR originated in a man aged 18 to 29 in good health and CMV-seronegative. The sample comprised PBMCs. The CDR3 here is CASSLRVGGREKLFF. CDR3 in DNA: TGTGCCAGCAGTTTGAGGGTGGGGGGGCGCGAAAAACTGTTTTTT.